A single sample gave rise to the 7 T cell receptor beta chains below, sequenced in a study of T cell repertoires in cytomegalovirus infection. No cognate antigen is known for these TCRs. In TCRdb, the reads were re-called with MiXCR into one record per CDR3 protein. The table records 550,000 to 700,000 distinct CDR3 sequences, almost 40% of them present only once. Material: cultured PBMCs, obtained from culture after CMV antigen stimulation. The origin of the receptors is a human donor in good health (CMV status not recorded). Some clones in this sample may be carry-over from other donors' samples.

The sample holds a few counts of this clonotype. The J gene is TRBJ1-2, the V gene TRBV7-2, with 7 bases fitting TRBD1. This CDR3 comprises 14 residues. Germline CDR1 reads SGHTA; CDR2 reads FQGNSA. J gave up 7 bases and V 1 base, and 6 bases lay outside the gene matches. The CDR3 bases are TGTGCCAGCAGCTTAGAGAGCCAGGGGGGTGGCTACACCTTC. Translated, it gives CASSLESQGGGYTF.

This clonotype has more than one count but fewer than ten. The rearrangement joins TRBV12-3 or TRBV12-4 to TRBJ2-4; perhaps TRBD2 as D (6 bases). The CDR3 extends over 15 amino acids. Trimming took off 2 bases at V and 1 base at J, with 9 bases between the two ends. CDR3 loop: CASSLSGYAKNIQYF. The CDR3 DNA reads TGTGCCAGCAGTTTAAGCGGGTACGCCAAAAACATTCAGTACTTC.

The rearrangement uses TRBV6-1 and TRBJ2-1; maybe TRBD2 (6 bases). The CDR3 loop spans 13 amino acids. V was cut by 5 bases and J by 8 bases, with 13 bases left in between. CDR1 is MNHNS and CDR2 is SASEGT in the germline V gene. CDR3 region: CASSLAPRDEQFF. Written as DNA, the CDR3 is TGTGCCAGCAGTCTAGCGCCGCGGGATGAGCAGTTCTTC.

The DNA for the CDR3 is TGTGCCAGCAGTAAGCTCGGGGGGGCAGGTGGAAAGACCCAGTACTTC. As protein: CASSKLGGAGGKTQYF. The chain uses TRBV28 and TRBJ2-5, with 8 bases identical to TRBD2. The CDR3 covers 16 residues. CDR1 and CDR2 from the germline V gene are MDHEN and SYDVKM. J lost 6 bases, V lost 5 bases, and 14 bases had no gene match.

This clonotype was found a few times. The chain links TRBV28 to TRBJ2-7; 9 bases fit TRBD1. Losses at the gene ends were 5 bases for V and 6 bases for J; bases not matched to a gene: 8. Germline loops: CDR1 MDHEN, CDR2 SYDVKM. The CDR3 has 14 amino acids. The CDR3 here is CASSLGTGPSEQYF. The DNA of the CDR3 is TGTGCCAGCAGTCTAGGGACAGGGCCTTCCGAGCAGTACTTC.

This clonotype was observed a few times. The V gene is TRBV7-2, the J gene TRBJ2-7; 8 bases agree with TRBD2. The CDR3 spans 15 residues. Per the germline V gene, CDR1 is SGHTA and CDR2 is FQGNSA. With 2 bases clipped from V and 0 bases from J, the junction kept 3 bases outside the gene matches. Here the CDR3 DNA reads TGTGCCAGCAGCTTACGGGGGGGCGTCTCCTACGAGCAGTACTTC. Encoded protein: CASSLRGGVSYEQYF.

The chain is built from TRBV5-1 and TRBJ2-3; perhaps TRBD2 as D (6 bases). The CDR3 sequence is 15 residues long. Germline V gives CDR1 SGHRS, CDR2 YFSETQ. The V and J ends lost 6 bases and 2 bases respectively, with 16 bases between them. This CDR3 reads CASKGLGLITDTQYF. DNA for the CDR3: TGCGCCAGCAAGGGTTTGGGACTGATCACAGATACGCAGTATTTT. The variable domain in full, with the rest retrieved from reference TRBV5-1 and TRBJ2-3, is KAGVTQTPRYLIKTRGQQVTLSCSPISGHRSVSWYQQTPGQGLQFLFEYFSETQRNKGNFPGRFSGRQFSNSRSEMNVSTLELGDSALYLCASKGLGLITDTQYFGPGTRLTVL.